Listed here are 11 T cell receptor beta chains from one sample, sequenced in a study of blood T cells in healthy people across ages. PCR was performed a second time for roughly 7 to 11 cycles using a sample-barcoded 5' primer and a J-beta primer mix. TCRdb reprocessed the 5' RACE reads via MiXCR and lists one record per CDR3 protein. The table has approximately 670,000 distinct CDR3 sequences, approximately 40% seen once; the top ten hold approximately 29%. Input material: blood. The receptor source for this set is a man older than 75 in good health.

The chain carries TRBV30 and TRBJ2-4; 7 bases are shared with TRBD2. V shed 3 bases and J 7 bases; nucleotides not matched to a gene: 9. Germline CDR1 is GTSNPN and CDR2 is SVGIG (reference sequence). There are 14 residues in the CDR3. CDR3 sequence: CAWSLGFGGNIQYF. The CDR3 DNA reads TGTGCCTGGAGCCTTGGGTTCGGGGGGAACATTCAGTACTTC.

This chain's CDR3 is CASSQEGRSTDTQYF. CDR3 DNA: TGTGCCAGCAGCCAAGAGGGGCGAAGCACAGATACGCAGTATTTT. The chain has TRBV3-1 and TRBJ2-3, with D tentatively TRBD1 (5 bases). V shed 0 bases and J shed 0 bases, with 7 bases lying between them. The germline CDR1 and CDR2 sequences are LGHDT and YNNKEL (reference sequence). The CDR3 sequence is 15 residues long.

This clonotype was observed once. The rearrangement joins TRBV4-3 to TRBJ1-1; D is perhaps TRBD1 (6 bases). Trimming left V 5 bases short and J 3 bases short, with 19 bases between. The CDR3 contains 16 residues. Per the germline V gene, CDR1 is LGHNA and CDR2 is YSLEER. This chain's CDR3 is CASSKGQGNWDTEAFF. CDR3 nucleotides: TGCGCCAGCAGCAAAGGTCAGGGGAACTGGGACACTGAAGCTTTCTTT.

A few counts support this clonotype. The J gene is TRBJ2-7, the V gene TRBV5-1, with a possible D match to TRBD1 (5 bases). V was shortened by 4 bases and J by 4 bases, with 24 bases between the two germline ends. The germline gives CDR1 SGHRS, CDR2 YFSETQ. The CDR3 runs 17 residues. CDR3 in DNA: TGCGCCAGCAGCCCCCGTCCACAGGTAGGGGATTATTACGAGCAGTACTTC. Translation gives CASSPRPQVGDYYEQYF. The full variable domain, completed using reference TRBV5-1 and TRBJ2-7, is KAGVTQTPRYLIKTRGQQVTLSCSPISGHRSVSWYQQTPGQGLQFLFEYFSETQRNKGNFPGRFSGRQFSNSRSEMNVSTLELGDSALYLCASSPRPQVGDYYEQYFGPGTRLTVT.

This clonotype was seen a handful of times. This chain connects TRBV9 to TRBJ2-3; D gene uncertain. This CDR3 is built from 15 residues. Germline lookup yields CDR1 SGDLS and CDR2 YYNGEE. The V end lost 0 bases, the J end lost 0 bases, and 8 bases lay between the germline ends. The CDR3 sequence: CASSVAPTSTDTQYF. DNA of the CDR3: TGTGCCAGCAGCGTAGCGCCGACTAGCACAGATACGCAGTATTTT.

The chain employs TRBV11-2 and TRBJ2-1; 8 bases map to TRBD2. J lost 3 bases, V lost 3 bases, and 4 bases had no gene match. The CDR3 totals 15 residues. Looked up from germline, CDR1 is SGHAT and CDR2 is FQNNGV. This CDR3 reads CASSFGGAGYNEQFF. The CDR3 region has the DNA TGTGCCAGCAGCTTCGGGGGGGCAGGCTACAATGAGCAGTTCTTC.

This clonotype was counted a few times. The J gene is TRBJ1-5, the V gene TRBV7-2, with D tentatively TRBD1 (6 bases). The CDR3 spans 15 residues. V was trimmed by 4 bases and J by 4 bases, leaving 14 bases between them. The germline gives CDR1 SGHTA, CDR2 FQGNSA. The CDR3 region is CASSSRQGQNQPQHF. The CDR3 coding sequence is TGTGCCAGCAGCTCTCGGCAGGGGCAAAATCAGCCCCAGCATTTT.

This clonotype appeared many times. CDR3 sequence reads: CASSPGLVGGTDTQYF. Here the CDR3 DNA reads TGTGCCAGCAGCCCGGGACTAGTTGGGGGCACAGATACGCAGTATTTT. This chain uses TRBV7-2 with TRBJ2-3; 8 bases map to TRBD2. This CDR3 is built from 16 residues. The V gene end was trimmed by 5 bases and the J gene end by 1 base; junction bases not matched to a gene: 8. Germline V gives CDR1 SGHTA, CDR2 FQGNSA.

Turning to this clonotype: A much larger clone lies one base from this, so it may be a read error. V is TRBV15 and J is TRBJ2-5, with D unresolved. The J call may be incorrect, as the DNA end agrees better with TRBJ2-7. Per the germline V gene, CDR1 is LNHNV and CDR2 is YYDKDF (reference sequence). CDR3 length: 13 amino acids. Here the CDR3 DNA reads TGTGCCACCAGCAGAGGTCTGGCCTACGAGCAGTACTTC. Amino acid sequence: CATSRGLAYEQYF.

There are a few counts of this clonotype. V usage is TRBV20-1 and J usage is TRBJ2-3; 7 nucleotides align to TRBD2. The CDR3 consists of 13 residues. The germline gives CDR1 DFQATT, CDR2 SNEGSKA (reference sequence). Trimming cost V 5 bases and J 0 bases; bases outside gene matches: 2. DNA of the CDR3: TGCAGTGCTGCGGGACTAAGCACAGATACGCAGTATTTT. It encodes CSAAGLSTDTQYF.

This chain connects TRBV7-2 to TRBJ1-2, with D perhaps matching TRBD1 (5 bases). There are 15 residues in the CDR3. From germline, CDR1 is SGHTA and CDR2 FQGNSA. With 9 bases removed from V and 7 bases from J, the gap between germline ends came to 24 bases. The DNA of the CDR3 is TGTGCCAGTTCGTATGTGGACCGAGGGACTATTGGCTACACCTTC. This sequence encodes CASSYVDRGTIGYTF. The full variable domain, its missing parts supplied by reference TRBV7-2 and TRBJ1-2, is GAGVSQSPSNKVTEKGKDVELRCDPISGHTALYWYRQSLGQGLEFLIYFQGNSAPDKSGLPSDRFSAERTGGSVSTLTIQRTQQEDSAVYLCASSYVDRGTIGYTFGSGTRLTVV.